This TCR beta chain was retrieved from a study of long-term antiretroviral therapy in people with HIV. General study results and limits: Post-treatment diversity went higher with ART but stayed below transplant donor controls. On ART adherence, viral resistance or therapy changes, no data were available.

Cryopreserved PBMC samples of about 1-11 million cells were used for DNA extraction. The CDR3 runs to 13 residues. Germline V lookup: CDR1 SEHNR, CDR2 FQNEAQ (reference sequence). V dropped 0 bases and J dropped 4 bases, with 7 bases sitting between them. At survey level, the immunoSEQ assay was run in its v3.0 version. Each sample had sequencing targeting about 40,000-50,000 T-cell genomes. Assay used: immunoSEQ multiplex PCR; TCRdb lists only in-frame clones, some missing. The sample shows fewer than 20,000 clones, approximately 94% of them seen only once. Points on this clone: Its antigen is not identified.

This sequence was found in a woman aged 45-65 years with HIV. Here the sequenced sample was unsorted PBMCs, taken 6.4 years after starting antiretroviral therapy. V usage is TRBV7-9 and J usage is TRBJ2-7; D may correspond to TRBD1 or TRBD2 (5 bases each). The CDR3 reads CASSLAGDYEQYF. The CDR3 region has the DNA TGTGCCAGCAGCTTAGCGGGGGATTACGAGCAGTACTTC.